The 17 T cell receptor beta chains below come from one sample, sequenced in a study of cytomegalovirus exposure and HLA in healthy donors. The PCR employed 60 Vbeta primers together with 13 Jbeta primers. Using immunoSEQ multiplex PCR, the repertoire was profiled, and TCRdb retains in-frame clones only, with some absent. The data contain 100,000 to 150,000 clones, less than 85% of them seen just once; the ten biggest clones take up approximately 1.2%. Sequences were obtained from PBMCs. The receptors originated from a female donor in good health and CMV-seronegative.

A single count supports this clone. The CDR3 sequence: CASSIGRGFSHLMGTEQFF. The CDR3 nucleotides read TGTGCCAGTAGTATCGGAAGGGGGTTCTCGCACCTAATGGGTACTGAGCAGTTCTTC. The chain is built from TRBV19 and TRBJ2-1; TRBD1 is a possible D gene (6 bases). The CDR3 is 19 amino acids. V lost 3 bases and J 9 bases, leaving 30 bases between the germline ends. Germline V gene sequence: CDR1 LNHDA, CDR2 SQIVND (reference sequence).

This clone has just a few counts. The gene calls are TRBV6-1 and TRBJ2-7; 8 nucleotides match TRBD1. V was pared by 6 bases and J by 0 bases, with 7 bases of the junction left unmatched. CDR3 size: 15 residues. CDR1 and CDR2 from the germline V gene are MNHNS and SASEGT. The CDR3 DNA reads TGTGCCAGCAGAGCCGGGACAGGAGACTCCTACGAGCAGTACTTC. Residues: CASRAGTGDSYEQYF.

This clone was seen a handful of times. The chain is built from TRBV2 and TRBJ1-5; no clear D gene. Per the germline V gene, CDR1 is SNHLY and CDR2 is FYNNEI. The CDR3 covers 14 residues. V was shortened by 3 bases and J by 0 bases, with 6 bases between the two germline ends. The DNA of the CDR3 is TGTGCCAGCAGTGACCCCTATAGCAATCAGCCCCAGCATTTT. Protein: CASSDPYSNQPQHF.

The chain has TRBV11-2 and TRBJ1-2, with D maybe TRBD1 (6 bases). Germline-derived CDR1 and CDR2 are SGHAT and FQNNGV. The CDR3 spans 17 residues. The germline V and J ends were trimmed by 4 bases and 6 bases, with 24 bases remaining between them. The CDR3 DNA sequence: TGTGCCAGCAGCTCGTTTCTCGTCGTACAGGGTTTCAATGGCTACACCTTC. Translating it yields CASSSFLVVQGFNGYTF.

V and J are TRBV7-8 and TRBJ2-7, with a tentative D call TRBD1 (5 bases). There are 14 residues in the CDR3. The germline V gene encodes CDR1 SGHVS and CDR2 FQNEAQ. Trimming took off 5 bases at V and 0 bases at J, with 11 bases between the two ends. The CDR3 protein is CASSLLDSSYEQYF. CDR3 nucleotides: TGTGCCAGCAGCCTACTTGACAGCTCCTACGAGCAGTACTTC.

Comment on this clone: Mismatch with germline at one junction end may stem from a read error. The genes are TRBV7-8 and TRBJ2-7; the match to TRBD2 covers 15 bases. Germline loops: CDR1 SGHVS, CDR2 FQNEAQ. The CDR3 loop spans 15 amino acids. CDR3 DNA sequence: TGTGCCAGCAGCTCTTCAACCGGGACTAGCGGGGGGTTTTTCTTC. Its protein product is CASSSSTGTSGGFFF.

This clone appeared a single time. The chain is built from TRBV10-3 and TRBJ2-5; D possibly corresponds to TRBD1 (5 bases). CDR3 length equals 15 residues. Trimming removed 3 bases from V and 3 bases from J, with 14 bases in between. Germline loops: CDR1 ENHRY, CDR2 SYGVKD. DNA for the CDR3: TGTGCCATCAGTGAAGGGGCTAGGACGGAAGAGACCCAGTACTTC. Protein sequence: CAISEGARTEETQYF.

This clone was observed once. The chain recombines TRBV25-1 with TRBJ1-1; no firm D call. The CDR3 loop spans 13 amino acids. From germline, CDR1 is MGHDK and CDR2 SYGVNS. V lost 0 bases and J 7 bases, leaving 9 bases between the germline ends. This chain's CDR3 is CASSEYGLGEAFF. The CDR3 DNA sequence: TGTGCCAGCAGTGAATACGGACTGGGTGAAGCTTTCTTT.

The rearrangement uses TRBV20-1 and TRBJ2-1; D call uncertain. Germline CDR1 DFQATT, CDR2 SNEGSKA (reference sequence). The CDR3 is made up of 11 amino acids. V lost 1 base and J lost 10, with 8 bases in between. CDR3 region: CSARGLGEQFF. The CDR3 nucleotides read TGCAGTGCTAGAGGTCTCGGGGAGCAGTTCTTC.

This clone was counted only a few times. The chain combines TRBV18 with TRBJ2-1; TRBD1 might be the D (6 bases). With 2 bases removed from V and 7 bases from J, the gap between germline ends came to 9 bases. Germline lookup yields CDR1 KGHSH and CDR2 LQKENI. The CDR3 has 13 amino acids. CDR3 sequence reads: CASSPGGGNEQFF. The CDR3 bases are TGTGCCAGCTCACCAGGGGGCGGGAATGAGCAGTTCTTC.

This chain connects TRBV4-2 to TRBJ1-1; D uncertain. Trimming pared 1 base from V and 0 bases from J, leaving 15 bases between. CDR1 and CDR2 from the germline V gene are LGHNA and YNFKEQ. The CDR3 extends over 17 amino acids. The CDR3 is CASSQVPGGIMNTEAFF. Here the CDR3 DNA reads TGTGCCAGCAGCCAAGTTCCAGGCGGGATAATGAACACTGAAGCTTTCTTT.

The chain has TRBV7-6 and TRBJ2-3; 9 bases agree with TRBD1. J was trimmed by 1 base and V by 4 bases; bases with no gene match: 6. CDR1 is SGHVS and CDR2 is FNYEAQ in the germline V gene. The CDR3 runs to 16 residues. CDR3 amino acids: CASSSTGGVGTDTQYF. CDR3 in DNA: TGTGCCAGCAGCTCTACAGGGGGCGTTGGCACAGATACGCAGTATTTT.

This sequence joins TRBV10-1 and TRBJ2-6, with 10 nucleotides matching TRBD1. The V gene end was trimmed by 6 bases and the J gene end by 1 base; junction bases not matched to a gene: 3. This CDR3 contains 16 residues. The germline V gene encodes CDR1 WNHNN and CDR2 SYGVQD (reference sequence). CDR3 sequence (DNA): TGCGCCAGCAGCCCGGGACAGGGGTCTGGGGCCAACGTCCTGACTTTC. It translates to CASSPGQGSGANVLTF.

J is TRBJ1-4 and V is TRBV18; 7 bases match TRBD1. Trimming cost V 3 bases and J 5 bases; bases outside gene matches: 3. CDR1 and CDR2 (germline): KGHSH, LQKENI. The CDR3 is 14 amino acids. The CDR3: CASSPGQYNEKLFF. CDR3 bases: TGTGCCAGCTCACCGGGACAGTACAATGAAAAACTGTTTTTT. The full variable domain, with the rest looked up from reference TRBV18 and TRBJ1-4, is NAGVMQNPRHLVRRRGQEARLRCSPMKGHSHVYWYRQLPEEGLKFMVYLQKENIIDESGMPKERFSAEFPKEGPSILRIQQVVRGDSAAYFCASSPGQYNEKLFFGSGTQLSVL.

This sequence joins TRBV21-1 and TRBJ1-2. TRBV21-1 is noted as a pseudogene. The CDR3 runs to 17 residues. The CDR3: CASSNSKGPEGNYGYTF. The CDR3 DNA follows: TGTGCCAGCAGCAACAGTAAGGGTCCGGAGGGAAACTATGGCTACACCTTC.

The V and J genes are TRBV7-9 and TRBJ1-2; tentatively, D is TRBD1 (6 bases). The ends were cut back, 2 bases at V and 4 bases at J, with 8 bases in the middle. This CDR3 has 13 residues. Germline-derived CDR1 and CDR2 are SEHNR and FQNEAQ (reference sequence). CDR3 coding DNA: TGTGCCAGCAGCTTAACAGGGTCCTATGGCTACACCTTC. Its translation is CASSLTGSYGYTF.

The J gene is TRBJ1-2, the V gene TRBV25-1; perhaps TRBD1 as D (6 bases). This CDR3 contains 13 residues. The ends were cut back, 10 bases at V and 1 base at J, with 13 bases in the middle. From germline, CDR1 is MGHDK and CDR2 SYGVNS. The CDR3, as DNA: TGTGCCACCCAGGACAGCTTTAACTATGGCTACACCTTC. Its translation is CATQDSFNYGYTF.